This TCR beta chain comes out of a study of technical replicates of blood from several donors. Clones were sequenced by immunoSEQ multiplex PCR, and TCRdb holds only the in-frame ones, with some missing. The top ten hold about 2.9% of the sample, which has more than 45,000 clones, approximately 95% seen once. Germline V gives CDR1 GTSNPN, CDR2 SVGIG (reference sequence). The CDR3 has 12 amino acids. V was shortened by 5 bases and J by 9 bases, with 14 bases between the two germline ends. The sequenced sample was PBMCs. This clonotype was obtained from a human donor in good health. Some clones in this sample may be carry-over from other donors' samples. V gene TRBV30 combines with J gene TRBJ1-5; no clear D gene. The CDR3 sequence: CAWQRSSGPQHF. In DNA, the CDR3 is TGTGCCTGGCAGCGAAGCTCGGGGCCCCAGCATTTT. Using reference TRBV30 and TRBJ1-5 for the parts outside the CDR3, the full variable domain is SQTIHQWPATLVQPVGSPLSLECTVEGTSNPNLYWYRQAAGRGLQLLFYSVGIGQISSEVPQNLSASRPQDRQFILSSKKLLLSDSGFYLCAWQRSSGPQHFGDGTRLSIL.